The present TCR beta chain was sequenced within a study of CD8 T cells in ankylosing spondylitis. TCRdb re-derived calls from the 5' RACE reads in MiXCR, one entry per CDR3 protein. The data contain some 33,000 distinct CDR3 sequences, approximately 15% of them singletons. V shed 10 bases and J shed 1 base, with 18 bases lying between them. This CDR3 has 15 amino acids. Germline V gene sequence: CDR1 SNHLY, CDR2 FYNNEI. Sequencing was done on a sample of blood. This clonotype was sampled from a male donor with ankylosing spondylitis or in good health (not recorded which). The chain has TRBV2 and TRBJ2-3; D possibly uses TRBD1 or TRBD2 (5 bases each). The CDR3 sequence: CANKEAMGRTDTQYF. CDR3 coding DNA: TGTGCCAACAAAGAAGCCATGGGACGCACAGATACGCAGTATTTT.